These T cell receptor beta chains were read from a single sample in a study of vaccination and CD4 T cells after COVID-19. TCRdb redid the calling of the PCR reads with MiXCR, one entry per CDR3 protein. Here the sample spans 25,000 to 35,000 distinct CDR3 sequences, almost 50% being singletons. This specimen consisted of CD4+ T cells from blood, obtained about 7 months after SARS-CoV-2 vaccination. Receptor source: a human donor who had recovered from COVID-19. Both conserved end residues are trimmed from each CDR3.

v_gene: TRBV7-9
j_gene: TRBJ2-1
CDR3aa: ASTSAGLSEQF

v_gene: TRBV6-5
j_gene: TRBJ1-1
CDR3aa: ASSYRDRGTEAF

v_gene: TRBV5-4
j_gene: TRBJ2-7
CDR3aa: ASSFGSGTAYEQY

v_gene: TRBV2
j_gene: TRBJ2-7
CDR3aa: ASRRQGYEQY

v_gene: TRBV6-2/TRBV6-3
j_gene: TRBJ2-3
CDR3aa: ASSYGDDTQY

v_gene: TRBV7-2
j_gene: TRBJ2-2
CDR3aa: ASRYKVGTGELF

v_gene: TRBV20-1
j_gene: TRBJ2-2
CDR3aa: SASGGGELF

v_gene: TRBV24-1
j_gene: TRBJ2-1
CDR3aa: ATSDISGTSRAEQF

v_gene: TRBV7-9
j_gene: TRBJ2-5
CDR3aa: ASSPKRDLVETQY

v_gene: TRBV6-4
j_gene: TRBJ2-2
CDR3aa: ASSDSGAGTTGELF

v_gene: TRBV7-9
j_gene: TRBJ2-3
CDR3aa: ASSFQAGGSTDTQY

v_gene: TRBV7-2
j_gene: TRBJ2-7
CDR3aa: ASSLQRGPTYEQY

v_gene: TRBV27
j_gene: TRBJ2-3
CDR3aa: ASSWYRGSRTDTQY

v_gene: TRBV7-2
j_gene: TRBJ2-3
CDR3aa: ASSFTGTITDTQY

v_gene: TRBV19
j_gene: TRBJ2-3
CDR3aa: ASSMGGGSTDTQY

v_gene: TRBV7-9
j_gene: TRBJ2-5
CDR3aa: ASSFSQAQETQY

v_gene: TRBV27
j_gene: TRBJ2-3
CDR3aa: ASSLRAGWGVGTDTQY

v_gene: TRBV7-9
j_gene: TRBJ2-1
CDR3aa: ASSGQREHRPF